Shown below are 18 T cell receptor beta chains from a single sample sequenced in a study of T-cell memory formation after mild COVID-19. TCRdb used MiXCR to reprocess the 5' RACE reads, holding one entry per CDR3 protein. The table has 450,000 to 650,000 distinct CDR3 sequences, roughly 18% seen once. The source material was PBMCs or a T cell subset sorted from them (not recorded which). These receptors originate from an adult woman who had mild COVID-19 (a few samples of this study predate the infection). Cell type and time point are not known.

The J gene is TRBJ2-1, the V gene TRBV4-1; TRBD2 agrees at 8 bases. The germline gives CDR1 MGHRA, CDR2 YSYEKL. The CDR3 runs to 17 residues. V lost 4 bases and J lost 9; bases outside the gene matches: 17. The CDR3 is CASSPPKQAGDWGEQFF. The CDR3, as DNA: TGCGCCAGCAGCCCCCCTAAACAAGCGGGGGATTGGGGTGAGCAGTTCTTC.

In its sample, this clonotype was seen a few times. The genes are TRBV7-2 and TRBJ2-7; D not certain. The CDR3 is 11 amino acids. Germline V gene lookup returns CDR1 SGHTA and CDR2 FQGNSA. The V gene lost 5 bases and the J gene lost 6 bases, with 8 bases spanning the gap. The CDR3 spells CASSPYTEQYF. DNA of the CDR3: TGTGCCAGCAGCCCCTATACCGAGCAGTACTTC. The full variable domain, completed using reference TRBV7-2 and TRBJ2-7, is GAGVSQSPSNKVTEKGKDVELRCDPISGHTALYWYRQSLGQGLEFLIYFQGNSAPDKSGLPSDRFSAERTGGSVSTLTIQRTQQEDSAVYLCASSPYTEQYFGPGTRLTVT.

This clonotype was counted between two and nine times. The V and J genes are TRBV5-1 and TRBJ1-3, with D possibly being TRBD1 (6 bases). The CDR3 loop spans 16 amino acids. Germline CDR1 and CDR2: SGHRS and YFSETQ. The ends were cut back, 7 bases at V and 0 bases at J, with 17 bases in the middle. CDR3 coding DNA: TGCGCCAGCCGAGCGTTGACAGGAGTCTCTGGAAACACCATATATTTT. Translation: CASRALTGVSGNTIYF.

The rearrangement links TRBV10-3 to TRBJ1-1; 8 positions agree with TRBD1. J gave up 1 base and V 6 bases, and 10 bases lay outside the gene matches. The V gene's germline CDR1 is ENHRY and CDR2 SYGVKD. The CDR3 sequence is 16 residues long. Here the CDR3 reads CAIRQGAPIENTEAFF. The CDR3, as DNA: TGTGCCATCAGGCAGGGGGCACCGATAGAGAACACTGAAGCTTTCTTT.

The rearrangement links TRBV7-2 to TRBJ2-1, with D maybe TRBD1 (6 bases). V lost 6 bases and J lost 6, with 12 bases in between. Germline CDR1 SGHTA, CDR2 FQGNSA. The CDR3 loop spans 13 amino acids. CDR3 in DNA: TGTGCCAGCAGAAATCGACAGGTCAATGAGCAGTTCTTC. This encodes CASRNRQVNEQFF. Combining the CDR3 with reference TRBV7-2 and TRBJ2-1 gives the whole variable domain GAGVSQSPSNKVTEKGKDVELRCDPISGHTALYWYRQSLGQGLEFLIYFQGNSAPDKSGLPSDRFSAERTGGSVSTLTIQRTQQEDSAVYLCASRNRQVNEQFFGPGTRLTVL.

CDR3 nucleotide sequence: TGTGCCAGCAGCGTAGTAGAGGGTGAAGCTTTCTTT. Its translation is CASSVVEGEAFF. The rearrangement links TRBV9 to TRBJ1-1; D not resolved. This CDR3 has 12 amino acids. V shed 0 bases and J shed 7 bases, with 7 bases lying between them. The V gene's germline CDR1 is SGDLS and CDR2 YYNGEE.

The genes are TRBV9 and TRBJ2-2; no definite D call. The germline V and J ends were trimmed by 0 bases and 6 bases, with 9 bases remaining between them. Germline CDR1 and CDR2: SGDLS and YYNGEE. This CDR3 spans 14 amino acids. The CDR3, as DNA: TGTGCCAGCAGCGTAGATTCAAGGGCCGGGGAGCTGTTTTTT. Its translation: CASSVDSRAGELFF. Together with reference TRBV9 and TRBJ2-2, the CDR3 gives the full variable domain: DSGVTQTPKHLITATGQRVTLRCSPRSGDLSVYWYQQSLDQGLQFLIQYYNGEERAKGNILERFSAQQFPDLHSELNLSSLELGDSALYFCASSVDSRAGELFFGEGSRLTVL.

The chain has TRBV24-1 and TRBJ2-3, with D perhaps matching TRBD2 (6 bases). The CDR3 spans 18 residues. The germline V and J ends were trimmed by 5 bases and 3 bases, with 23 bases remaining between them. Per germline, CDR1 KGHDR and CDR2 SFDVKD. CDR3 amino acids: CATSAHPTSAGLTDTQYF. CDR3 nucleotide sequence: TGTGCCACCAGTGCCCACCCCACTTCAGCGGGCCTTACAGATACGCAGTATTTT.

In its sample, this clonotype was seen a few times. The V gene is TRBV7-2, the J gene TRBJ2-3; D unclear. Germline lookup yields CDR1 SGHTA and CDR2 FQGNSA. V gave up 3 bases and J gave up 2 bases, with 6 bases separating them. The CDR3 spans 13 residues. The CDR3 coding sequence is TGTGCCAGCAGCTTCCCACTCACAGATACGCAGTATTTT. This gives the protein CASSFPLTDTQYF.

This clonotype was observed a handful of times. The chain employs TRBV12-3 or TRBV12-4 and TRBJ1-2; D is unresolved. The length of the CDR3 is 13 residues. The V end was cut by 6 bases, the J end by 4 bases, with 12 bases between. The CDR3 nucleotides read TGTGCCAGCAGCTCCCAGTCTCTCTATGGCTACACCTTC. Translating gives CASSSQSLYGYTF.

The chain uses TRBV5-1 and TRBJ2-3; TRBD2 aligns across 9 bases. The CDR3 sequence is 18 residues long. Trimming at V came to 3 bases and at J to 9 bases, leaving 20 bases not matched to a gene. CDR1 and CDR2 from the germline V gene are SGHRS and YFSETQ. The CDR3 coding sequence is TGCGCCAGCAGCTCCAACAATGCGGGGGGGGCGGCCTCGAAGACGCAGTATTTT. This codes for CASSSNNAGGAASKTQYF. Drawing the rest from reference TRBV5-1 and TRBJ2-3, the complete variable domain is KAGVTQTPRYLIKTRGQQVTLSCSPISGHRSVSWYQQTPGQGLQFLFEYFSETQRNKGNFPGRFSGRQFSNSRSEMNVSTLELGDSALYLCASSSNNAGGAASKTQYFGPGTRLTVL.

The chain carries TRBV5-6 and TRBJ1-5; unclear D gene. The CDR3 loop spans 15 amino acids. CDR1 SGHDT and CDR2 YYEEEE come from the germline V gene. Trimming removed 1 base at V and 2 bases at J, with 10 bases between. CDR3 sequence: CASSLLNRGNQPQHF. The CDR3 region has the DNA TGTGCCAGCAGCTTGCTCAACCGGGGCAATCAGCCCCAGCATTTT.

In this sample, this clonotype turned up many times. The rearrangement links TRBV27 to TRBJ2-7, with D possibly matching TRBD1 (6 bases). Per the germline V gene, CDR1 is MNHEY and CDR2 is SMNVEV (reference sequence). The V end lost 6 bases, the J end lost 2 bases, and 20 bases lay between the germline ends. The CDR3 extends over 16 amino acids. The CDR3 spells CASSRSRSGTPYEQYF. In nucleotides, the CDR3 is TGTGCCAGCAGCCGCTCGCGTTCCGGGACACCCTACGAGCAGTACTTC.

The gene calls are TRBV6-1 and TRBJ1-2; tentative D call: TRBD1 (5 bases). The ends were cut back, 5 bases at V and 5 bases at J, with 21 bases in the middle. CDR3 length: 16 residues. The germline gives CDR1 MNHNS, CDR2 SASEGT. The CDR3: CASSNNHQGSPYGYTF. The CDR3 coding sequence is TGTGCCAGCAGTAACAACCATCAGGGCAGCCCTTATGGCTACACCTTC.

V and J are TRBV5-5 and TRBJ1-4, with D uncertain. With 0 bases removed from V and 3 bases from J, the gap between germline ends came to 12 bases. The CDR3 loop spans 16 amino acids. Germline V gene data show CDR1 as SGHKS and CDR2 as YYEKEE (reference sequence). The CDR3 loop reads CASSLVLWRANEKLFF. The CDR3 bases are TGTGCCAGCAGCTTGGTTCTGTGGCGGGCTAATGAAAAACTGTTTTTT.

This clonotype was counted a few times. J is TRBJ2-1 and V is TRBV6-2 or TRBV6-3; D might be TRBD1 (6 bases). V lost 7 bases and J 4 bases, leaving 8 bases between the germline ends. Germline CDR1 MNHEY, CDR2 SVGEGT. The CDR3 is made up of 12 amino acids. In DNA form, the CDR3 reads TGTGCCAGCACAGGGGATTACAATGAGCAGTTCTTC. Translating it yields CASTGDYNEQFF.

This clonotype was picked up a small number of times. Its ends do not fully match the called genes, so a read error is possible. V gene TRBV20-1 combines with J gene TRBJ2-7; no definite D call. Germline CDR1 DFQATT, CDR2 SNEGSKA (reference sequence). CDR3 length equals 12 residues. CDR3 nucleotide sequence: TGCAGTGCTCGAGACAATAGCTACGAGCAGTACTTC. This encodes CSARDNSYEQYF.

The CDR3 sequence is CASSYGTAGPYGYTF. CDR3 in DNA: TGTGCCAGCAGTTACGGGACAGCCGGTCCCTATGGCTACACCTTC. The V and J genes are TRBV6-2 or TRBV6-3 and TRBJ1-2; 7 bases fit TRBD1. Looked up from germline, CDR1 is MNHEY and CDR2 is SVGEGT. After removal of 2 bases from V and 4 bases from J, the junction contained 7 bases not matched to a gene. The CDR3 runs 15 residues.